One and the same sample provided the 13 T cell receptor beta chains below, sequenced in a study of blood T cell repertoires in COVID-19. Using immunoSEQ multiplex PCR, the repertoire was profiled, and TCRdb retains in-frame clones only, with some absent. The data contain about 300,000 clones, roughly 87% of them singletons. Material for sequencing was peripheral blood. The receptor source for this set is a man aged 18 to 30 with active or convalescent COVID-19.

CDR3 residues: CASSPRVVTDTQYF. The CDR3 bases are TGTGCCAGCAGCCCAAGAGTAGTAACAGATACGCAGTATTTT. V is TRBV21-1 and J is TRBJ2-3; TRBD2 is the table's D call and was not checked against the DNA. TRBV21-1 corresponds to a pseudogene. The CDR3 runs 14 residues.

There are a few counts of this clone. The CDR3 bases are TGCAGTGCTACCAACTCCTACGAGCAGTACTTC. Translated, it gives CSATNSYEQYF. The genes are TRBV20-1 and TRBJ2-7; no reliable D call. The length of the CDR3 is 11 residues. The germline gives CDR1 DFQATT, CDR2 SNEGSKA (reference sequence). The V end lost 4 bases, the J end lost 0 bases, and 4 bases lay between the germline ends.

This clone is a singleton in its sample. This chain links TRBV27 with TRBJ1-2, with D unresolved. V was pared by 5 bases and J by 1 base, with 26 bases between. The length of the CDR3 is 19 residues. In germline, CDR1 is MNHEY, CDR2 SMNVEV (reference sequence). CDR3 loop: CASSKTERGRPYVNYGYTF. The CDR3, as DNA: TGTGCCAGCAGTAAGACCGAACGGGGAAGGCCCTATGTTAACTATGGCTACACCTTC.

This chain joins TRBV4-1 and TRBJ1-4; unclear D gene. V gave up 0 bases and J gave up 1 base, with 6 bases separating them. This CDR3 is built from 15 residues. Germline CDR1 and CDR2: MGHRA and YSYEKL. The CDR3 is CASSQERVTNEKLFF. DNA of the CDR3: TGCGCCAGCAGCCAAGAGAGGGTAACTAATGAAAAACTGTTTTTT.

The chain joins TRBV28 to TRBJ2-3, with D unresolved. V lost 3 bases and J 0 bases, leaving 7 bases between the germline ends. Per the germline V gene, CDR1 is MDHEN and CDR2 is SYDVKM. This CDR3 is 14 amino acids long. The CDR3 bases are TGTGCCAGCAGTTTGAAGCTTAGCACAGATACGCAGTATTTT. Its protein is CASSLKLSTDTQYF.

J is TRBJ1-5 and V is TRBV7-6; D possibly corresponds to TRBD1 (6 bases). The germline gives CDR1 SGHVS, CDR2 FNYEAQ. The CDR3 length is 17 residues. V lost 7 bases and J 4 bases, leaving 23 bases between the germline ends. CDR3 in amino acids: CASTKPGQGPPNQPQHF. The CDR3, as DNA: TGTGCCAGCACCAAACCTGGGCAGGGGCCCCCGAATCAGCCCCAGCATTTT. The variable domain in full, with the rest retrieved from reference TRBV7-6 and TRBJ1-5, is GAGVSQSPRYKVTKRGQDVALRCDPISGHVSLYWYRQALGQGPEFLTYFNYEAQQDKSGLPNDRFSAERPEGSISTLTIQRTEQRDSAMYRCASTKPGQGPPNQPQHFGDGTRLSIL.

This rearrangement joins TRBV4-1 to TRBJ2-3; TRBD2 aligns across 13 bases. Germline V lookup: CDR1 MGHRA, CDR2 YSYEKL. The CDR3 spans 16 residues. V lost 1 base, J lost 4 bases, and 2 bases stayed unmatched. The CDR3 loop reads CASSQVGLAGADTQYF. Written as DNA, the CDR3 is TGCGCCAGCAGCCAAGTTGGACTAGCGGGAGCAGATACGCAGTATTTT.

The chain is built from TRBV6-5 and TRBJ2-1; D possibly corresponds to TRBD2 (6 bases). The CDR3 has 15 residues. V lost 0 bases and J 7 bases, leaving 13 bases between the germline ends. CDR1 is MNHEY and CDR2 is SVGAGI in the germline V gene. CDR3 sequence reads: CASSYSWGRGNEQFF. CDR3 DNA: TGTGCCAGCAGTTACTCGTGGGGTCGGGGGAATGAGCAGTTCTTC.

This clone was picked up one time. The gene calls are TRBV7-8 and TRBJ2-7, with D perhaps matching TRBD2 (5 bases). V lost 10 bases to trimming and J lost 7 bases, with 17 bases between them. The germline gives CDR1 SGHVS, CDR2 FQNEAQ. This CDR3 comprises 12 residues. DNA for the CDR3: TGTGCCACTTCGGGATCCTACTTGGAGCAGTACTTC. Translation gives CATSGSYLEQYF.

The chain joins TRBV5-1 to TRBJ1-4, with TRBD1 matching 9 bases. In germline, CDR1 is SGHRS, CDR2 YFSETQ. The CDR3 spans 15 residues. Trimming at V came to 3 bases and at J to 7 bases, leaving 7 bases not matched to a gene. In nucleotides, the CDR3 is TGCGCCAGCAGCTCCCGGGGGACAGGGAGTGAAAAACTGTTTTTT. Translating gives CASSSRGTGSEKLFF.

The chain carries TRBV29-1 and TRBJ2-1; 16 nucleotides match TRBD2. V shed 7 bases, J shed 8 bases, and the junction held 11 bases outside the gene matches. CDR3 length equals 16 residues. CDR1 and CDR2 from the germline V gene are SQVTM and ANQGSEA. The CDR3 is CSAPGTSGRALDEQFF. CDR3 coding DNA: TGCAGCGCCCCCGGGACTAGCGGGAGGGCTTTGGATGAGCAGTTCTTC.

The rearrangement joins TRBV15 to TRBJ1-5, with D maybe TRBD1 (6 bases). The CDR3 covers 17 residues. Germline CDR1 is LNHNV and CDR2 is YYDKDF (reference sequence). The V and J ends lost 1 base and 6 bases respectively, with 19 bases between them. The CDR3 protein is CATSRGRIGGIGQPQHF. The CDR3 DNA reads TGTGCCACCAGCAGAGGGCGTATAGGGGGTATTGGTCAGCCCCAGCATTTT. Full variable domain (rest looked up from reference TRBV15 and TRBJ1-5): DAMVIQNPRYQVTQFGKPVTLSCSQTLNHNVMYWYQQKSSQAPKLLFHYYDKDFNNEADTPDNFQSRRPNTSFCFLDIRSPGLGDTAMYLCATSRGRIGGIGQPQHFGDGTRLSIL.

This clone has only a few counts. Other DNA sequences in this specimen translate into the identical CDR3. V is TRBV5-1 and J is TRBJ2-5; 8 bases line up with TRBD1. Germline V gene lookup returns CDR1 SGHRS and CDR2 YFSETQ. This CDR3 comprises 14 residues. V lost 4 bases and J lost 5; bases outside the gene matches: 7. The CDR3 nucleotides read TGCGCCAGCAGCCTCAGGACAGGGCAGGAGACCCAGTACTTC. This translates into CASSLRTGQETQYF.